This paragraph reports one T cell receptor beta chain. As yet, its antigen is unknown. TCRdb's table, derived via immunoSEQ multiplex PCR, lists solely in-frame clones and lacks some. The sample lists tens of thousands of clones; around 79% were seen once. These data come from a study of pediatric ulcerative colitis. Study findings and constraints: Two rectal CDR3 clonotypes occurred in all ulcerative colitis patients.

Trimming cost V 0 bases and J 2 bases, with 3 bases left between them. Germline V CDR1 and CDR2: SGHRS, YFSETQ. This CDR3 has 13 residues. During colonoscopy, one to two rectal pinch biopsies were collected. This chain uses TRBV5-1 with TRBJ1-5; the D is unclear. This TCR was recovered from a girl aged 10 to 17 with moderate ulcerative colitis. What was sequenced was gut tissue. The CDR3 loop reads CASSLVGNQPQHF. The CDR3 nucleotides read TGCGCCAGCAGCTTGGTTGGCAATCAGCCCCAGCATTTT.